Following are 8 T cell receptor beta chains from one sample sequenced in a study of PD-1 blockade in classical Hodgkin lymphoma. The assay was immunoSEQ multiplex PCR, and TCRdb's table has in-frame clones only and misses some. The sample has tens of thousands of clones; around 90% are singletons. This sample's time point: newly diagnosed, previously untreated cHL patient sample. Input material: peripheral blood mononuclear cells (PBMCs). Source of these receptors: a human donor with classical Hodgkin lymphoma.

The chain combines TRBV21-1 with TRBJ2-5; no DNA check was done on the table's D call, TRBD2. TRBV21-1 is annotated as a pseudogene. This CDR3 has 14 amino acids. The CDR3 sequence is CASSAGGRPETQYF. CDR3 nucleotide sequence: TGTGCCAGCAGCGCGGGAGGAAGGCCCGAGACCCAGTACTTC.

As concerns this clone: An end of the junction does not agree with germline; a read error may underlie this. Other DNA sequences from this sample encode an identical CDR3 as well. The chain combines TRBV5-1 with TRBJ2-4; D is tentatively TRBD1 or TRBD2 (5 bases each). The CDR3 extends over 15 amino acids. Per the germline V gene, CDR1 is SGHRS and CDR2 is YFSETQ. The chain's CDR3 is CASSLSGTAKNIQYF. In nucleotides, the CDR3 is TGCGCTAGCAGCCTTTCGGGGACAGCCAAAAACATTCAGTACTTC.

The V call is TRBV6-1, the J call TRBJ1-5; D not certain. Looked up from germline, CDR1 is MNHNS and CDR2 is SASEGT. V dropped 3 bases and J dropped 2 bases, with 8 bases sitting between them. The CDR3 covers 14 residues. DNA of the CDR3: TGTGCCAGCAGTGAGGCGAGTGGCAATCAGCCCCAGCATTTT. Translation: CASSEASGNQPQHF.

The gene calls are TRBV28 and TRBJ1-3; D is unresolved. Trimming took 2 bases from V and 4 from J, leaving 3 bases between them. The CDR3 runs to 12 residues. The germline V gene has CDR1 MDHEN and CDR2 SYDVKM. CDR3 coding DNA: TGTGCCAGCAGTTTACTGGGAAACACCATATATTTT. Translation: CASSLLGNTIYF.

This chain connects TRBV5-4 to TRBJ2-7; the match to TRBD2 covers 9 bases. The CDR3 covers 15 residues. The germline V gene has CDR1 SGHNT and CDR2 YYREEE (reference sequence). V lost 1 base, J lost 5 bases, and 7 bases stayed unmatched. The DNA of the CDR3 is TGTGCCAGCAGCTTGTCGGGCGGGAGGGCCCACGAGCAGTACTTC. This gives the protein CASSLSGGRAHEQYF.

The rearrangement joins TRBV6-1 to TRBJ2-2, with D unresolved. Trimming removed 6 bases from V and 4 bases from J, with 3 bases in between. CDR1 and CDR2 (germline): MNHNS, SASEGT. CDR3 length: 11 residues. The CDR3 loop reads CASRPTGELFF. In nucleotides, the CDR3 is TGTGCCAGCAGACCCACCGGGGAGCTGTTTTTT.

The genes are TRBV6-5 and TRBJ2-7; no firm D call. The CDR3 sequence is 13 residues long. Deletions cut 4 bases from V and 3 bases from J, with 10 bases between. CDR1 is MNHEY, CDR2 SVGAGI, per germline. In DNA form, the CDR3 reads TGTGCCAGCAGTTCGAGGCAGCACTACGAGCAGTACTTC. This encodes CASSSRQHYEQYF.

The V call is TRBV27, the J call TRBJ1-1; 8 bases fit TRBD1. V was clipped by 4 bases and J by 0 bases; unmatched bases: 4. Germline CDR1 reads MNHEY; CDR2 reads SMNVEV (reference sequence). The CDR3 runs 15 residues. The CDR3 sequence is CASSSRTGMNTEAFF. The CDR3, as DNA: TGTGCCAGCAGTTCCCGGACAGGGATGAACACTGAAGCTTTCTTT.